One sample yielded the 20 T cell receptor beta chains listed below, sequenced in a study of blood T cell repertoires in COVID-19. Assay used: immunoSEQ multiplex PCR; TCRdb lists only in-frame clones, some missing. This sample carries roughly 140,000 clones, 70% to 90% of them seen once, and the ten largest clones take more than 6.5%. Sample: peripheral blood. These receptors were obtained from an older woman with COVID-19, enrolled during active disease.

The V call is TRBV5-1, the J call TRBJ1-6; unclear D gene. Germline lookup yields CDR1 SGHRS and CDR2 YFSETQ. There are 14 residues in the CDR3. Trimming took 2 bases from V and 7 from J, leaving 10 bases between them. The CDR3, as DNA: TGCGCCAGCAGCTTCGGGGATGTAAATTCACCCCTCCACTTT. Translating gives CASSFGDVNSPLHF.

The genes are TRBV27 and TRBJ1-2, with a tentative D call TRBD1 (6 bases). V was pared by 2 bases and J by 1 base, with 11 bases between. Looked up from germline, CDR1 is MNHEY and CDR2 is SMNVEV (reference sequence). This CDR3 contains 15 residues. In nucleotides, the CDR3 is TGTGCCAGCAGTTTAAAAGGACAGAATAACTATGGCTACACCTTC. Protein product: CASSLKGQNNYGYTF.

V is TRBV10-3 and J is TRBJ2-3, with 7 nucleotides matching TRBD2. Germline V lookup: CDR1 ENHRY, CDR2 SYGVKD. V gave up 7 bases and J gave up 7 bases; unmatched junction bases: 11. This CDR3 contains 14 residues. CDR3 DNA sequence: TGTGCCATCACGGAAGCGGGAAGGGCAAATACGCAGTATTTT. Its protein product is CAITEAGRANTQYF.

V gene TRBV4-1 combines with J gene TRBJ1-5; D remains ambiguous. Trimming took 1 base from V and 0 from J, leaving 7 bases between them. The CDR3 is 15 amino acids. The germline V gene encodes CDR1 MGHRA and CDR2 YSYEKL. CDR3 protein: CASSQGGNSNQPQHF. The CDR3 nucleotides are TGCGCCAGCAGCCAAGGAGGTAATAGCAATCAGCCCCAGCATTTT.

The gene calls are TRBV20-1 and TRBJ1-2; TRBD1 matches 7 bases. Germline CDR1 DFQATT, CDR2 SNEGSKA (reference sequence). The CDR3 spans 13 residues. V shed 3 bases and J 8 bases; nucleotides not matched to a gene: 9. In DNA, the CDR3 is TGCAGTGCTAGTATCACAGGGGCGAGGGGCTACACCTTC. Translated: CSASITGARGYTF.

V is TRBV7-3 and J is TRBJ1-1, with D possibly being TRBD1 (6 bases). Looked up from germline, CDR1 is SGHTA and CDR2 is FQGTGA. The CDR3 has 13 residues. Trimming stripped 5 bases from V and 5 bases from J, with 12 bases between. The CDR3 nucleotides read TGTGCCAGCAGCACCTCAAGGGGGACTGAAGCTTTCTTT. Translation: CASSTSRGTEAFF.

The gene calls are TRBV10-3 and TRBJ1-2; TRBD1 matches at 8 bases. The CDR3 extends over 11 amino acids. V trimming: 8 bases; J trimming: 7 bases; junction bases outside the gene matches: 3. Germline V lookup: CDR1 ENHRY, CDR2 SYGVKD. The CDR3 reads CAIPGGRGYTF. The CDR3 DNA reads TGTGCCATCCCAGGGGGCCGTGGCTACACCTTC.

The chain combines TRBV7-2 with TRBJ2-1; the match to TRBD2 covers 10 bases. The CDR3 sequence is 15 residues long. CDR1 and CDR2 (germline): SGHTA, FQGNSA. With V trimmed by 5 bases and J by 7 bases, 8 bases remained unmatched. The CDR3 region has the DNA TGTGCCAGCAGCGGCCAGCGGGGGGGATGGAATGAGCAGTTCTTC. It yields the protein CASSGQRGGWNEQFF.

This clone was picked up one time. The chain couples TRBV15 to TRBJ2-1; 9 bases fit TRBD2. The germline V gene encodes CDR1 LNHNV and CDR2 YYDKDF (reference sequence). The CDR3 has 18 residues. V gave up 0 bases and J gave up 3 bases; unmatched junction bases: 9. This CDR3 reads CATSRDPPRGGLYNEQFF. The CDR3 DNA follows: TGTGCCACCAGCAGAGATCCTCCGCGGGGGGGGCTCTACAATGAGCAGTTCTTC.

This chain uses TRBV2 with TRBJ1-2; a possible D gene is TRBD1 (5 bases). V shed 4 bases and J shed 6 bases, with 15 bases lying between them. There are 14 residues in the CDR3. CDR1 is SNHLY, CDR2 FYNNEI, per germline. As DNA, the CDR3 is TGTGCCAGCAGTGTACTCTCAGGGACTAATGGCTACACCTTC. This gives the protein CASSVLSGTNGYTF.

This clone appeared a few times. The chain couples TRBV7-9 to TRBJ2-1; 10 bases match TRBD1. This CDR3 has 12 residues. Germline trimming cut 4 bases from V and 10 bases from J; bases unmatched to any gene: 1. The germline gives CDR1 SEHNR, CDR2 FQNEAQ (reference sequence). CDR3 loop: CASSWDRGEQFF. CDR3 DNA sequence: TGTGCCAGCAGCTGGGACAGGGGAGAGCAGTTCTTC.

The chain employs TRBV18 and TRBJ2-2; 8 nucleotides align to TRBD2. Germline CDR1 KGHSH, CDR2 LQKENI. CDR3 length: 15 amino acids. The V and J ends lost 3 bases and 6 bases, in that order; junction bases with no gene match: 6. CDR3 residues: CASSPETGGSGELFF. CDR3 nucleotide sequence: TGTGCCAGCTCACCGGAGACGGGAGGGTCCGGGGAGCTGTTTTTT.

V usage is TRBV5-1 and J usage is TRBJ2-3; D is uncertain. The CDR3 is made up of 13 amino acids. Germline V lookup: CDR1 SGHRS, CDR2 YFSETQ. V dropped 4 bases and J dropped 0 bases, with 6 bases sitting between them. CDR3 region: CASSPTSTDTQYF. The CDR3 DNA sequence: TGCGCCAGCAGCCCGACTAGCACAGATACGCAGTATTTT.

The chain is built from TRBV2 and TRBJ1-5; maybe TRBD1 (5 bases). Trimming removed 2 bases from V and 0 bases from J, with 8 bases in between. The CDR3 sequence is 15 residues long. CDR1 SNHLY and CDR2 FYNNEI come from the germline V gene. CDR3 region: CASSEQGHSNQPQHF. In DNA, the CDR3 is TGTGCCAGCAGTGAACAGGGCCATAGCAATCAGCCCCAGCATTTT.

The V and J genes are TRBV19 and TRBJ2-2; possible D gene TRBD2, 6 bases. This CDR3 comprises 19 residues. Germline CDR1 LNHDA, CDR2 SQIVND (reference sequence). V lost 5 bases, J lost 7 bases, and 29 bases lay in between. The CDR3 protein is CASSQRRRGSAMFGGELFF. The CDR3 DNA follows: TGTGCCAGTAGTCAACGCCGCCGGGGGTCGGCCATGTTTGGCGGGGAGCTGTTTTTT.

V gene TRBV27 combines with J gene TRBJ2-7; possibly TRBD2 for D (5 bases). Trimming removed 7 bases from V and 2 bases from J, with 12 bases in between. CDR1 and CDR2 from the germline V gene are MNHEY and SMNVEV (reference sequence). This CDR3 is 13 amino acids long. CDR3 DNA sequence: TGTGCCAGCAAGGAGTCGGGGACCTACGAGCAGTACGTC. As protein: CASKESGTYEQYV.

J is TRBJ2-1 and V is TRBV6-1, with TRBD1 matching over 9 bases. The trim removed 3 bases at V and 0 bases at J, leaving 3 bases unmatched. The V gene's germline CDR1 is MNHNS and CDR2 SASEGT. The CDR3 length is 16 residues. The CDR3 spells CASSEPDRGSYNEQFF. The CDR3 DNA reads TGTGCCAGCAGTGAGCCGGACAGGGGCTCCTACAATGAGCAGTTCTTC.

The chain joins TRBV7-9 to TRBJ1-3, with a weak D call TRBD1 (6 bases). Germline V lookup: CDR1 SEHNR, CDR2 FQNEAQ (reference sequence). Trimming took 3 bases from V and 0 from J, leaving 12 bases between them. The length of the CDR3 is 16 residues. The CDR3 DNA reads TGTGCCAGCAGCTTTACCACAGGGATCTCTGGAAACACCATATATTTT. This gives the protein CASSFTTGISGNTIYF.

The gene calls are TRBV6-6 and TRBJ2-7, with TRBD1 as a possible D gene (6 bases). The CDR3 covers 14 residues. Trimming removed 0 bases from V and 5 bases from J, with 11 bases in between. CDR1 and CDR2 (germline): MNHNY, SVGAGI (reference sequence). CDR3 DNA: TGTGCCAGCAGTTACTCGAGGGGGTCCGACGAGCAGTACGTC. This gives the protein CASSYSRGSDEQYV.

The chain has TRBV21-1 and TRBJ1-5; the table calls TRBD1, which could not be checked here. TRBV21-1 is a known pseudogene. The CDR3 contains 19 residues. The CDR3, as DNA: TGTGCCAGCAGCAAAGTCCCGGGACAGGGGGCGAGTAGGAGTCAGCCCCAGCATTTT. It encodes CASSKVPGQGASRSQPQHF.